Below are 29 T cell receptor beta chains sequenced from a single sample in a study of blood T cell repertoires in COVID-19 (dated by TCRdb to between 2020 and 2021). Library preparation employed the immunoSEQ multiplex PCR assay. Here the immuneACCESS table is served through TCRdb, limited to in-frame sequences with V and J called. Missing clones are a known gap in these copies; in checked studies unresolved V genes cover under half, and the rest lacks a known reason. For this sample there are around 200,000 clones; around nine tenths appear just once. Roughly 3.3% of the sample goes to the ten largest clones. Sequences were obtained from peripheral blood. These TCRs come from a man in his 70s with acute or convalescent COVID-19.

The chain links TRBV28 to TRBJ1-2, with D unresolved. CDR3 length equals 14 residues. V was pared by 3 bases and J by 0 bases, with 8 bases between. Germline-derived CDR1 and CDR2 are MDHEN and SYDVKM. CDR3 protein: CASSFVGANYGYTF. The CDR3 nucleotides read TGTGCCAGCAGTTTTGTCGGGGCTAACTATGGCTACACCTTC.

The chain uses TRBV2 and TRBJ2-2; no reliable D call. V lost 3 bases and J 6 bases, leaving 8 bases between the germline ends. Germline V gene sequence: CDR1 SNHLY, CDR2 FYNNEI. The CDR3 consists of 13 residues. The CDR3 nucleotides read TGTGCCAGCAGTGAGGGTCAGGCCGGGGAGCTGTTTTTT. Translation: CASSEGQAGELFF.

The chain combines TRBV4-2 with TRBJ1-6, with 7 bases that match TRBD1. This CDR3 region has 16 residues. The trim removed 4 bases at V and 14 bases at J, leaving 17 bases unmatched. Germline V gene data show CDR1 as LGHNA and CDR2 as YNFKEQ. This chain's CDR3 is CASSPGTASSLGSLHF. CDR3 coding DNA: TGTGCCAGCAGCCCAGGGACAGCATCATCCTTAGGGTCCCTCCACTTT.

The chain is built from TRBV29-1 and TRBJ2-1, with TRBD1 matching over 9 bases. Trimming removed 6 bases from V and 8 bases from J; junction bases left unmatched: 11. The CDR3 runs 14 residues. Germline V gene data show CDR1 as SQVTM and CDR2 as ANQGSEA. DNA of the CDR3: TGCAGCGTCGGGGGACAGGGTGTTGGGGATGAGCAGTTCTTC. Amino acid sequence: CSVGGQGVGDEQFF.

DNA of the CDR3: TGTGCCAGCAGCCAAGATGGGACAGTAAACACTGAAGCTTTCTTT. This translates into CASSQDGTVNTEAFF. V and J are TRBV14 and TRBJ1-1; 7 bases are a match to TRBD1. The junction had 3 bases not matched to a gene; V was cut back by 0 bases and J by 2 bases. The CDR3 contains 15 residues. CDR1 is SGHDN and CDR2 is FVKESK in the germline V gene.

The chain joins TRBV2 to TRBJ1-5; no definite D call. The germline V gene encodes CDR1 SNHLY and CDR2 FYNNEI. V was shortened by 0 bases and J by 7 bases, with 13 bases between the two germline ends. The CDR3 contains 15 residues. The CDR3 bases are TGTGCCAGCAGTGAAGCGTGGAAGGGAGGCCAGCCCCAGCATTTT. As protein: CASSEAWKGGQPQHF.

The chain couples TRBV7-9 to TRBJ2-1, with TRBD2 matching over 9 bases. Trimming took 7 bases from V and 10 from J; bases not matched to a gene: 11. CDR1 is SEHNR, CDR2 FQNEAQ, per germline (reference sequence). The length of the CDR3 is 14 residues. The CDR3 bases are TGTGCCAGCACCATGACCGGGACTAGCAGGGAGCAGTTCTTC. This gives the protein CASTMTGTSREQFF.

The CDR3 is CAIGGQEAYNEQFF. Written as DNA, the CDR3 is TGTGCCATCGGGGGACAGGAGGCCTACAATGAGCAGTTCTTC. The rearrangement uses TRBV10-3 and TRBJ2-1, with TRBD1 matching 8 bases. The CDR3 length is 14 residues. V lost 8 bases, J lost 2 bases, and 5 bases stayed unmatched. Per the germline V gene, CDR1 is ENHRY and CDR2 is SYGVKD.

This chain links TRBV28 with TRBJ2-7; 10 nucleotides match TRBD1. This CDR3 contains 13 residues. J gave up 3 bases and V 10 bases, and 6 bases lay outside the gene matches. Germline loops: CDR1 MDHEN, CDR2 SYDVKM. This CDR3 is CAITGTGDYEQYF. The CDR3 bases are TGTGCCATCACCGGGACAGGGGACTACGAGCAGTACTTC.

The gene calls are TRBV21-1 and TRBJ1-5; the listed D gene, TRBD1, was not tested against the DNA. TRBV21-1 is a known pseudogene. The CDR3 extends over 13 amino acids. Written as DNA, the CDR3 is TGTGCCAGCCCGGGACAGGGGAATCAGCCCCAGCATTTT. Protein sequence: CASPGQGNQPQHF.

The chain employs TRBV9 and TRBJ1-4; D unresolved. CDR3 length equals 14 residues. Germline lookup yields CDR1 SGDLS and CDR2 YYNGEE. V dropped 2 bases and J dropped 7 bases, with 12 bases sitting between them. CDR3: CASSVVSTSEKLFF. In nucleotides, the CDR3 is TGTGCCAGCAGCGTCGTCTCAACGAGTGAAAAACTGTTTTTT. The entire variable domain, with the rest obtained from reference TRBV9 and TRBJ1-4, is as follows: DSGVTQTPKHLITATGQRVTLRCSPRSGDLSVYWYQQSLDQGLQFLIQYYNGEERAKGNILERFSAQQFPDLHSELNLSSLELGDSALYFCASSVVSTSEKLFFGSGTQLSVL.

The chain is built from TRBV6-5 and TRBJ2-5; 10 bases line up with TRBD2. The CDR3 consists of 15 residues. The germline gives CDR1 MNHEY, CDR2 SVGAGI. With V trimmed by 3 bases and J by 5 bases, 6 bases remained unmatched. CDR3 region: CASSYQRGGSETQYF. The CDR3, as DNA: TGTGCCAGCAGTTATCAGCGGGGGGGCTCGGAGACCCAGTACTTC.

CDR3 DNA: TGTGCCAGCAGTGACTCGAGAAGCGGGGGAGGGTCAGATACGCAGTATTTT. The encoded protein is CASSDSRSGGGSDTQYF. The rearrangement uses TRBV6-4 and TRBJ2-3; 8 bases are shared with TRBD2. J was trimmed by 4 bases and V by 0 bases; bases with no gene match: 9. Germline V lookup: CDR1 MRHNA, CDR2 SNTAGT. The CDR3 is made up of 17 amino acids.

V and J are TRBV24-1 and TRBJ2-1; TRBD2 agrees at 10 bases. V lost 5 bases to trimming and J lost 0 bases; unmatched junction nucleotides: 21. CDR1 KGHDR and CDR2 SFDVKD come from the germline V gene. This CDR3 contains 22 residues. The CDR3 bases are TGTGCCACCAGTGTCCCTCGGGTGGGACTAGCGATTTCATGGGGCTCCTACAATGAGCAGTTCTTC. This encodes CATSVPRVGLAISWGSYNEQFF.

This chain uses TRBV5-1 with TRBJ1-2, with D perhaps matching TRBD1 (5 bases). Trimming shortened V by 4 bases and J by 8 bases, and 21 bases separated the two germline ends. Germline loops: CDR1 SGHRS, CDR2 YFSETQ. The CDR3 has 15 residues. CDR3 amino acids: CASSLPRAGQDGYTF. In DNA form, the CDR3 reads TGCGCCAGCAGCCTACCCAGGGCGGGGCAGGACGGCTACACCTTC.

The V gene is TRBV4-2, the J gene TRBJ2-7, with D maybe TRBD2 (6 bases). The V end was cut by 0 bases, the J end by 5 bases, with 14 bases between. Looked up from germline, CDR1 is LGHNA and CDR2 is YNFKEQ. The CDR3 is 15 amino acids. CDR3 in amino acids: CASSQDEQEGNEQYF. Written as DNA, the CDR3 is TGTGCCAGCAGCCAAGATGAACAGGAGGGGAACGAGCAGTACTTC.

The chain joins TRBV7-8 to TRBJ1-2; D is undetermined. The CDR3 extends over 14 amino acids. Germline V gives CDR1 SGHVS, CDR2 FQNEAQ. Trimming removed 2 bases from V and 4 bases from J, with 11 bases in between. CDR3 sequence reads: CASSLSGRVYGYTF. CDR3 DNA sequence: TGTGCCAGCAGCTTAAGCGGGAGAGTCTATGGCTACACCTTC.

The chain employs TRBV9 and TRBJ2-1; possible D gene TRBD2, 5 bases. CDR3 length: 15 residues. CDR1 and CDR2 (germline): SGDLS, YYNGEE. V shed 4 bases and J shed 10 bases, with 21 bases lying between them. The CDR3 sequence is CASSSTKVGSREQFF. The CDR3 nucleotides are TGTGCCAGCAGCTCCACAAAGGTTGGGAGTCGGGAGCAGTTCTTC. Variable domain in full (rest from reference TRBV9 and TRBJ2-1): DSGVTQTPKHLITATGQRVTLRCSPRSGDLSVYWYQQSLDQGLQFLIQYYNGEERAKGNILERFSAQQFPDLHSELNLSSLELGDSALYFCASSSTKVGSREQFFGPGTRLTVL.

This rearrangement joins TRBV7-9 to TRBJ2-7; weak D call: TRBD2 (7 bases). V lost 8 bases and J lost 4, with 18 bases in between. The CDR3 is 14 residues long. CDR1 SEHNR and CDR2 FQNEAQ come from the germline V gene (reference sequence). The DNA for the CDR3 is TGTGCCAGCGGGAGGGGGGGTTCGAATTACGAGCAGTACTTC. This gives the protein CASGRGGSNYEQYF.

The chain is built from TRBV4-3 and TRBJ1-1; the D gene is possibly TRBD1 (6 bases). Germline values: CDR1 LGHNA, CDR2 YSLEER. This CDR3 is 16 amino acids long. Deletions cut 0 bases from V and 5 bases from J, with 16 bases between. The CDR3 DNA reads TGCGCCAGCAGCCAAGAATGGGTAGGGGGAGAGACTGAAGCTTTCTTT. It codes for CASSQEWVGGETEAFF.

Here the CDR3 reads CASSLTDYYNSPLHF. CDR3 nucleotides: TGTGCCAGCAGCTTGACTGACTACTATAATTCACCCCTCCACTTT. The rearrangement uses TRBV7-8 and TRBJ1-6; D is undetermined. The CDR3 is made up of 15 amino acids. V gave up 3 bases and J gave up 3 bases, with 9 bases separating them. The V gene's germline CDR1 is SGHVS and CDR2 FQNEAQ.

V and J are TRBV5-4 and TRBJ2-7; TRBD1 agrees at 8 bases. Germline assignment: CDR1 SGHNT and CDR2 YYREEE (reference sequence). Trimming took 3 bases from V and 1 from J; bases not matched to a gene: 3. This CDR3 is 14 amino acids long. Here the CDR3 DNA reads TGTGCCAGCAGCTGGGACAGGTCGTCCTACGAGCAGTACTTC. It translates to CASSWDRSSYEQYF.

V usage is TRBV7-3 and J usage is TRBJ2-4, with D possibly matching TRBD2 (5 bases). Trimming stripped 5 bases from V and 3 bases from J, with 14 bases between. The germline CDR1 and CDR2 sequences are SGHTA and FQGTGA. There are 15 residues in the CDR3. This chain's CDR3 is CASSAGGEGKNIQYF. The CDR3 bases are TGTGCCAGCAGCGCAGGAGGAGAAGGCAAAAACATTCAGTACTTC. Based on the CDR3 plus reference TRBV7-3 and TRBJ2-4, the full variable domain is GAGVSQTPSNKVTEKGKYVELRCDPISGHTALYWYRQSLGQGPEFLIYFQGTGAADDSGLPNDRFFAVRPEGSVSTLKIQRTERGDSAVYLCASSAGGEGKNIQYFGAGTRLSVL.

V and J are TRBV7-6 and TRBJ2-7; D possibly corresponds to TRBD2 (6 bases). Looked up from germline, CDR1 is SGHVS and CDR2 is FNYEAQ. Trimming stripped 1 base from V and 6 bases from J, with 19 bases between. The CDR3 is made up of 16 amino acids. In DNA, the CDR3 is TGTGCCAGCAGCTTAGTTTTGGCGGGACCCCTCCCCGAGCAGTACTTC. Translating gives CASSLVLAGPLPEQYF.

The chain combines TRBV19 with TRBJ1-4, with a weak D call TRBD1 (6 bases). The CDR3 runs to 14 residues. The germline CDR1 and CDR2 sequences are LNHDA and SQIVND (reference sequence). Trimming shortened V by 5 bases and J by 5 bases, and 12 bases separated the two germline ends. The CDR3 here is CASSLTGMNEKLFF. The CDR3 nucleotides read TGTGCCAGTAGTCTTACAGGGATGAATGAAAAACTGTTTTTT. The full variable domain, its missing parts supplied by reference TRBV19 and TRBJ1-4, is DGGITQSPKYLFRKEGQNVTLSCEQNLNHDAMYWYRQDPGQGLRLIYYSQIVNDFQKGDIAEGYSVSREKKESFPLTVTSAQKNPTAFYLCASSLTGMNEKLFFGSGTQLSVL.

The rearrangement uses TRBV6-4 and TRBJ1-6; D perhaps matches TRBD1 (5 bases). Trimming stripped 3 bases from V and 9 bases from J, with 15 bases between. The V gene's germline CDR1 is MRHNA and CDR2 SNTAGT. The CDR3 extends over 15 amino acids. CDR3 sequence (DNA): TGTGCCAGCAGTGAGCGGCAGGGACTCGGTTCACCCCTCCACTTT. Its translation: CASSERQGLGSPLHF.

The J gene is TRBJ2-3, the V gene TRBV4-2; TRBD1 matches 8 bases. Germline loops: CDR1 LGHNA, CDR2 YNFKEQ. The CDR3 loop spans 16 amino acids. Trimming took 4 bases from V and 0 from J; bases not matched to a gene: 6. In DNA, the CDR3 is TGTGCCAGCAGCCTCCAGGGGGCGCCGAGCACAGATACGCAGTATTTT. Its translation: CASSLQGAPSTDTQYF.

This chain links TRBV6-4 with TRBJ2-5, with a possible D match to TRBD2 (6 bases). Per germline, CDR1 MRHNA and CDR2 SNTAGT. The CDR3 totals 14 residues. The V gene lost 4 bases and the J gene lost 0 bases, with 9 bases spanning the gap. CDR3 region: CASSAWGDQETQYF. In DNA form, the CDR3 reads TGTGCCAGCAGTGCGTGGGGGGACCAAGAGACCCAGTACTTC.

The rearrangement joins TRBV9 to TRBJ2-5, with D tentatively TRBD2 (5 bases). The CDR3 loop spans 12 amino acids. Germline lookup yields CDR1 SGDLS and CDR2 YYNGEE. V was pared by 5 bases and J by 3 bases, with 8 bases between. The CDR3 region is CASSGGEETQYF. The CDR3 nucleotides read TGTGCCAGCAGTGGAGGTGAAGAGACCCAGTACTTC. The full variable domain, rest sourced from reference TRBV9 and TRBJ2-5, is DSGVTQTPKHLITATGQRVTLRCSPRSGDLSVYWYQQSLDQGLQFLIQYYNGEERAKGNILERFSAQQFPDLHSELNLSSLELGDSALYFCASSGGEETQYFGPGTRLLVL.